These 10 T cell receptor beta chains share one sample of origin, sequenced in a study of blood T cell repertoires in COVID-19. Profiled with immunoSEQ multiplex PCR; TCRdb holds only in-frame clones, not every one. The sample has 220,000 or so clones; around 80% are singletons. Sequences were obtained from peripheral blood. Every receptor here comes from a woman between 70 and 85 years old with acute or convalescent COVID-19.

The chain uses TRBV7-8 and TRBJ2-2, with 7 nucleotides matching TRBD2. The CDR3 totals 15 residues. The V segment lost 6 bases and the J segment 0 bases; nucleotides outside the gene matches: 4. Germline assignment: CDR1 SGHVS and CDR2 FQNEAQ. CDR3 sequence (DNA): TGTGCCAGCAGTCCCAGCGGGGCGAACACCGGGGAGCTGTTTTTT. Translation: CASSPSGANTGELFF.

The chain uses TRBV27 and TRBJ2-2; D remains unclear. Germline values: CDR1 MNHEY, CDR2 SMNVEV (reference sequence). V lost 5 bases, J lost 7 bases, and 14 bases lay in between. This CDR3 has 14 residues. In DNA form, the CDR3 reads TGTGCCAGCAGTCAGATGATTCAATTCGGGGAGCTGTTTTTT. This gives the protein CASSQMIQFGELFF.

Here the CDR3 DNA reads TGTGCCAGCAGTCCAATGAGACAAGGCCCAGAGACCCAGTACTTC. It specifies CASSPMRQGPETQYF. The chain has TRBV28 and TRBJ2-5, with D uncertain. The CDR3 runs 15 residues. CDR1 MDHEN and CDR2 SYDVKM come from the germline V gene. With 5 bases removed from V and 4 bases from J, the gap between germline ends came to 17 bases.

This chain connects TRBV5-1 to TRBJ2-3, with D perhaps TRBD1 (5 bases). Per the germline V gene, CDR1 is SGHRS and CDR2 is YFSETQ. V lost 7 bases to trimming and J lost 0 bases, with 15 bases between them. CDR3 size: 15 residues. CDR3 DNA: TGCGCCAGCCAAGACAGAACCTTTAGCACAGATACGCAGTATTTT. Translated: CASQDRTFSTDTQYF. Combining the CDR3 with reference TRBV5-1 and TRBJ2-3 gives the whole variable domain KAGVTQTPRYLIKTRGQQVTLSCSPISGHRSVSWYQQTPGQGLQFLFEYFSETQRNKGNFPGRFSGRQFSNSRSEMNVSTLELGDSALYLCASQDRTFSTDTQYFGPGTRLTVL.

The chain is built from TRBV30 and TRBJ2-3; 11 positions agree with TRBD1. Per the germline V gene, CDR1 is GTSNPN and CDR2 is SVGIG (reference sequence). Unmatched junction bases numbered 5, after V lost 2 bases and J lost 4 bases. This CDR3 is built from 15 residues. CDR3 in amino acids: CAWSRTGGWADTQYF. Here the CDR3 DNA reads TGTGCCTGGAGTCGGACAGGGGGCTGGGCAGATACGCAGTATTTT.

V and J are TRBV5-1 and TRBJ2-3; no clear D. The CDR3 extends over 15 amino acids. In germline, CDR1 is SGHRS, CDR2 YFSETQ. V lost 4 bases and J lost 0, with 12 bases in between. CDR3 region: CASSPILTSTDTQYF. For the CDR3, the DNA is TGCGCCAGCAGCCCGATCCTCACAAGCACAGATACGCAGTATTTT.

The V and J genes are TRBV7-2 and TRBJ1-1, with 7 positions matching TRBD1. The V gene's germline CDR1 is SGHTA and CDR2 FQGNSA. The V and J ends lost 4 bases and 1 base, in that order; junction bases with no gene match: 3. The CDR3 runs to 14 residues. DNA of the CDR3: TGTGCCAGCAGCTCGACAGGGAGGAACACTGAAGCTTTCTTT. Its translation is CASSSTGRNTEAFF.

The chain uses TRBV5-4 and TRBJ2-7; 12 nucleotides align to TRBD2. CDR1 is SGHNT, CDR2 YYREEE, per germline (reference sequence). Germline trimming cut 4 bases from V and 6 bases from J; bases unmatched to any gene: 14. The CDR3 runs to 17 residues. CDR3 residues: CASSPGTSGRSNGEQYF. The CDR3 DNA reads as TGTGCCAGCAGCCCCGGAACTAGCGGGAGGTCGAACGGCGAGCAGTACTTC.

The genes are TRBV5-6 and TRBJ2-7, with TRBD2 matching over 11 bases. With 0 bases clipped from V and 3 bases from J, the junction kept 5 bases outside the gene matches. Germline V gene sequence: CDR1 SGHDT, CDR2 YYEEEE. The CDR3 is 16 amino acids. CDR3 sequence reads: CASSLAGTSGLYEQYF. CDR3 sequence (DNA): TGTGCCAGCAGCTTGGCAGGGACTAGCGGCCTCTACGAGCAGTACTTC.

This clone has only a few counts. This sequence joins TRBV28 and TRBJ2-3; 7 bases map to TRBD1. V lost 2 bases, J lost 5 bases, and 19 bases stayed unmatched. There are 19 residues in the CDR3. Germline V gene data show CDR1 as MDHEN and CDR2 as SYDVKM. Here the CDR3 reads CASSLTGAEATRRVDTQYF. The CDR3 coding sequence is TGTGCCAGCAGTTTAACAGGGGCAGAGGCGACCCGTCGGGTAGATACGCAGTATTTT.